Listed below are T cell receptor beta chains from one sample, sequenced in a study of siplizumab effects on memory and regulatory T cells. Sequencing used immunoSEQ multiplex PCR; TCRdb keeps in-frame clones, though not all of them. The sample lists approximately 94,000 clones, 93% occurring once. Sequencing used CD8+ T cells sorted from blood. Source of these receptors: a human donor in good health. CDR3s include the opening cysteine and the closing phenylalanine or tryptophan. The D gene is left open where the match is weak. Rows may omit the clone size; those that give it use once, few, many or a size class.

CDR3aa	CDR3nt	v_gene	j_gene	d_gene	abundance	len
CASSSAWGRGAYEQYF	TGTGCCAGCAGCTCAGCCTGGGGGCGGGGGGCCTACGAGCAGTACTTC	TRBV11-2	TRBJ2-7	TRBD2	.	16
CASGTAGHEQYF	TGTGCCAGCGGGACAGCAGGGCACGAGCAGTACTTC	TRBV2	TRBJ2-7	TRBD1	.	12
CASSPLAGSSYEQYF	TGTGCCAGCAGCCCACTAGCGGGGAGCTCCTACGAGCAGTACTTC	TRBV6-5	TRBJ2-7	TRBD2	.	15
CASGRGVLQESTDTQYF	TGTGCCAGCGGGCGGGGGGTTCTTCAAGAAAGCACAGATACGCAGTATTTT	TRBV27	TRBJ2-3	TRBD2	.	17
CASSYSGAWADTQYF	TGTGCCAGCAGTTACTCAGGAGCATGGGCAGATACGCAGTATTTT	TRBV6-5	TRBJ2-3	.	.	15
CAWKSGADYNEQFF	TGTGCCTGGAAGAGTGGGGCGGACTACAATGAGCAGTTCTTC	TRBV30	TRBJ2-1	.	.	14
CASSPGQRAYEQYF	TGTGCCAGTAGTCCGGGACAGCGTGCCTACGAGCAGTACTTC	TRBV19	TRBJ2-7	TRBD1	once	14
CASSLSSYAVNTGELFF	TGTGCCAGCAGCTTAAGTTCCTACGCCGTGAACACCGGGGAGCTGTTTTTT	TRBV7-6	TRBJ2-2	.	.	17
CASSWGHSFYEQYF	TGTGCCAGCAGCTGGGGACACTCCTTCTACGAGCAGTACTTC	TRBV5-6	TRBJ2-7	.	.	14
CASSLSGGAGDTQYF	TGTGCCAGCAGCTTATCCGGGGGGGCTGGAGATACGCAGTATTTT	TRBV7-2	TRBJ2-3	TRBD2	.	15
CASSSRLLAGQETQYF	TGTGCCAGCAGCTCCCGATTACTAGCGGGACAAGAGACCCAGTACTTC	TRBV9	TRBJ2-5	TRBD2	.	16
CASTDGTSGYNEQFF	TGTGCCAGCACCGATGGGACTAGCGGTTACAATGAGCAGTTCTTC	TRBV27	TRBJ2-1	TRBD2	.	15
CASSPDRSDNEQFF	TGTGCCAGCAGTCCGGACAGGTCGGACAATGAGCAGTTCTTC	TRBV28	TRBJ2-1	TRBD1	.	14
CASSPRGSGGGYNEQFF	TGTGCCAGCAGCCCCCGGGGTAGCGGGGGGGGGTACAATGAGCAGTTCTTC	TRBV9	TRBJ2-1	TRBD2	.	17
CASSPGRASTEAFF	TGTGCCAGCAGTCCCGGACGGGCTAGTACTGAAGCTTTCTTT	TRBV5-4	TRBJ1-1	.	.	14
CASSQGVGGTEAFF	TGCGCCAGCAGCCAGGGGGTGGGGGGCACTGAAGCTTTCTTT	TRBV4-3	TRBJ1-1	.	.	14
CASSPTSESDTQYF	TGTGCCAGCAGTCCGACCTCAGAGTCGGATACGCAGTATTTT	TRBV27	TRBJ2-3	.	.	14